This T cell receptor (beta chain) was retrieved from a study of Ad26.COV2.S vaccination and SARS-CoV-2 variants. Study overall: Doses of Ad26.COV2.S were injected into muscle once or twice, 56 days apart. Study findings and constraints: Non-spike TCR breadth did not differ much between vaccine and placebo recipients.

Of note for this clone: Its antigen is unknown.

The treatment is: roughly 20 received Ad26.COV2.S at low or high dose, single or two shots; about 5 received placebo; per-sample allocation not given. All samples were drawn on day 63, counting from the first vaccine or placebo injection. Expression of Wuhan-strain SARS-CoV-2 spike came from the Ad26 vector that formed the vaccine. The germline V and J ends were trimmed by 3 bases and 3 bases, with 7 bases remaining between them. The CDR3 extends over 13 amino acids. Germline assignment: CDR1 SGHNT and CDR2 YENEEA. Repertoires were generated with immunoSEQ multiplex PCR, while TCRdb's copy carries only in-frame clones and drops some. The sample carries about 440,000 clones, 87% recorded once.

The starting material was peripheral blood, obtained in a trial of Ad26.COV2.S vaccine versus placebo. This sequence originates from a person between 18 and 60 years old who received the Ad26.COV2.S COVID-19 vaccine or a placebo. V is TRBV11-3 and J is TRBJ2-3, with a possible D match to TRBD1 (5 bases). The DNA for the CDR3 is TGTGCCAGCAGCTTTCAGGGAACAGATACGCAGTATTTT. This sequence encodes CASSFQGTDTQYF.